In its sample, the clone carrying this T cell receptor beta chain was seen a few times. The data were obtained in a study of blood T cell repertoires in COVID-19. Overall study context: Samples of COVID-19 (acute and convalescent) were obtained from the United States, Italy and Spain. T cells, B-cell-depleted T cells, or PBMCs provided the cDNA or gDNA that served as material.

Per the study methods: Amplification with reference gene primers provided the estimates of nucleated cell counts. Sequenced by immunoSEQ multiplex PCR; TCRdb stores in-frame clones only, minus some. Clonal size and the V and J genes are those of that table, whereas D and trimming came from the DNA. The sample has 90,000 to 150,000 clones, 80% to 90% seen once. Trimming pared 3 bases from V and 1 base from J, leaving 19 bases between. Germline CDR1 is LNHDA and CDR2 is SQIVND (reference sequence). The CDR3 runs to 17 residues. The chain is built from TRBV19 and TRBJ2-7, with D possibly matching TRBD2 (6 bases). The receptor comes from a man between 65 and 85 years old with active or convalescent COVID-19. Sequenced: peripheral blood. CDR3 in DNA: TGTGCCAGTAGTATCGGAGGGAAAAGGGGCCAATCCTACGAGCAGTACTTC. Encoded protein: CASSIGGKRGQSYEQYF.